These 9 T cell receptor beta chains originate from one sample sequenced in a study of molecular identifiers for immune sequencing clone quantification. TCRdb recomputed calls from the PCR reads with MiXCR, one row per CDR3 protein. The repertoire holds about 65,000 distinct CDR3 sequences, with under 20% as singletons. The sequencing input was naive CD8+ T cells from blood, with Jurkat cell RNA spiked in. Subset given: FACS-sorted CD8+CD4-CCR7+CD45RA+ naive T cells. The receptors shown here come from a human donor in good health. Some libraries in this study had Jurkat cell RNA spiked in.

At least ten counts were recorded for this clonotype. V is TRBV6-2 or TRBV6-3 and J is TRBJ2-7; D gene uncertain. Germline lookup yields CDR1 MNHEY and CDR2 SVGEGT. This CDR3 comprises 11 residues. Trimming took off 8 bases at V and 1 base at J, with 6 bases between the two ends. The chain's CDR3 is CASAESYEQYF. CDR3 sequence (DNA): TGTGCCAGCGCGGAGTCCTACGAGCAGTACTTC.

The sample holds a few counts of this clonotype. A much larger clone differs from this one at a single base, so this may be a read error. The chain recombines TRBV6-1 with TRBJ1-1; 8 bases are shared with TRBD1. CDR1 and CDR2 (germline): MNHNS, SASEGT. The CDR3 sequence is 17 residues long. The CDR3 DNA reads as TGTGCCAGCAGTGACCTAGGACAGGGACCACTGAACACTGTAGCTTTCTTT. Translation gives CASSDLGQGPLNTVAFF.

For this clonotype: One base away lies a much larger clone, so this may be a sequencing read error. The rearrangement uses TRBV7-9 and TRBJ2-5; TRBD1 matches 7 bases. This CDR3 is 14 amino acids long. Germline values: CDR1 SEHNR, CDR2 FQNEAQ (reference sequence). With 7 bases clipped from V and 2 bases from J, the junction kept 7 bases outside the gene matches. CDR3 bases: TGTGCCAGCAACTCCTGGGACAGACAAGAGACCCAGTACTTC. Translation: CASNSWDRQETQYF. Drawing the rest from reference TRBV7-9 and TRBJ2-5, the complete variable domain is DTGVSQNPRHKITKRGQNVTFRCDPISEHNRLYWYRQTLGQGPEFLTYFQNEAQLEKSRLLSDRFSAERPKGSFSTLEIQRTEQGDSAMYLCASNSWDRQETQYFGPGTRLLVL.

This clonotype was observed many times. The rearrangement links TRBV4-3 to TRBJ2-1; no reliable D call. With 6 bases removed from V and 4 bases from J, the gap between germline ends came to 19 bases. The CDR3 runs 16 residues. Germline CDR1 and CDR2: LGHNA and YSLEER. Here the CDR3 reads CASSSSLDGKYNEQFF. CDR3 nucleotide sequence: TGCGCCAGCAGTAGCAGTCTGGACGGAAAATACAATGAGCAGTTCTTC.

To note about this clonotype: A much larger clone differs from this one at a single base, so this may be a read error. The V and J genes are TRBV20-1 and TRBJ2-7, with 8 bases identical to TRBD2. The germline V gene encodes CDR1 DFQATT and CDR2 SNEGSKA (reference sequence). V lost 0 bases to trimming and J lost 3 bases; unmatched junction nucleotides: 4. CDR3 length equals 14 residues. The CDR3 reads CSARDRGGVYEQYF. In DNA form, the CDR3 reads TGCAGTGCTAGAGATCGGGGGGGGGTCTACGAGCAGTACTTC.

Ten or more counts support this clonotype. The chain joins TRBV27 to TRBJ2-1; no clear D. V lost 3 bases and J 2 bases, leaving 5 bases between the germline ends. Germline CDR1 reads MNHEY; CDR2 reads SMNVEV (reference sequence). The CDR3 has 13 residues. CDR3 protein: CASSLKTYNEQFF. The CDR3 DNA follows: TGTGCCAGCAGTTTGAAAACCTACAATGAGCAGTTCTTC.

Of note for this clonotype: A read error is possible here, since a much larger clone lies one base away. The chain carries TRBV29-1 and TRBJ2-1; TRBD1 matches at 7 bases. Germline loops: CDR1 SQVTM, CDR2 ANQGSEA. The CDR3 runs to 13 residues. V trimming: 7 bases; J trimming: 9 bases; junction bases outside the gene matches: 12. CDR3 coding DNA: TGCAGCGCCCTTACGACAGGGTTCGGTGAGCAGTTCTTC. Its translation is CSALTTGFGEQFF.

This clonotype was detected many times. V and J are TRBV28 and TRBJ1-1, with D possibly matching TRBD1 (6 bases). CDR1 and CDR2 (germline): MDHEN, SYDVKM. The CDR3 sequence is 15 residues long. The ends were cut back, 3 bases at V and 5 bases at J, with 16 bases in the middle. The CDR3 loop is CASSFPPGAGTEAFF. CDR3 in DNA: TGTGCCAGCAGTTTCCCCCCGGGGGCCGGGACTGAAGCTTTCTTT. Combining the CDR3 with reference TRBV28 and TRBJ1-1 gives the whole variable domain DVKVTQSSRYLVKRTGEKVFLECVQDMDHENMFWYRQDPGLGLRLIYFSYDVKMKEKGDIPEGYSVSREKKERFSLILESASTNQTSMYLCASSFPPGAGTEAFFGQGTRLTVV.

This clonotype was observed a few times. The chain uses TRBV29-1 and TRBJ2-7, with TRBD2 matching over 11 bases. The CDR3 length is 17 residues. Germline CDR1 reads SQVTM; CDR2 reads ANQGSEA. V trimming: 7 bases; J trimming: 7 bases; junction bases outside the gene matches: 21. The CDR3 nucleotides read TGCAGCGCTAAAGGGCAGGGCACTAGCGGGAGTCCGTGGGAGCAGTACTTC. Translated, it gives CSAKGQGTSGSPWEQYF.